The clone carrying this T cell receptor (beta chain) has a single count. This sample stems from a study of control samples from healthy donors and cancer patients. TCRdb's table, derived via immunoSEQ multiplex PCR, lists solely in-frame clones and lacks some. This sample yields 150,000 to 200,000 clones, of which more than 80% are seen a single time; over 1.1% belongs to the top ten. This CDR3 has 17 residues. Germline lookup yields CDR1 LGHNA and CDR2 YSLEER. With 1 base clipped from V and 6 bases from J, the junction kept 10 bases outside the gene matches. The source of this sequence is a man under 40 in good health. This chain uses TRBV4-3 with TRBJ2-3, with 10 bases matching TRBD2. The source material was blood. The CDR3 loop is CASSQVGGLAGADTQYF. DNA for the CDR3: TGCGCCAGCAGCCAAGTGGGGGGGCTAGCGGGGGCCGATACGCAGTATTTT.